This paragraph reports one TCR beta chain. Produced via immunoSEQ multiplex PCR; TCRdb's table is partial and in-frame only. The sample holds under 150,000 clones, 88% seen once. This sample was taken from a study of control samples from healthy donors and cancer patients. The V and J ends lost 2 bases and 4 bases respectively, with 3 bases between them. Germline values: CDR1 SEHNR, CDR2 FQNEAQ (reference sequence). The CDR3 runs to 12 residues. The gene calls are TRBV7-9 and TRBJ1-5; no clear D gene. The origin of this receptor is a woman in her 70s in good health. Sequencing used blood. The CDR3 loop is CASSLWNQPQHF. The CDR3 DNA is TGTGCCAGCAGCTTATGGAATCAGCCCCAGCATTTT. Variable domain in full (rest from reference TRBV7-9 and TRBJ1-5): DTGVSQNPRHKITKRGQNVTFRCDPISEHNRLYWYRQTLGQGPEFLTYFQNEAQLEKSRLLSDRFSAERPKGSFSTLEIQRTEQGDSAMYLCASSLWNQPQHFGDGTRLSIL.